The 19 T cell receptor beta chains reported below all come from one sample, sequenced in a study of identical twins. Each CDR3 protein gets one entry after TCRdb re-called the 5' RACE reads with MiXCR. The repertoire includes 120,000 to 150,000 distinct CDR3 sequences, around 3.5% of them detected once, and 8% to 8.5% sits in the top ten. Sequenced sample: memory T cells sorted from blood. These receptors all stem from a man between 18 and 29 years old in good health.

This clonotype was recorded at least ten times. This chain's CDR3 is CATAIGTERRSNSPLHF. CDR3 in DNA: TGTGCCACCGCTATCGGAACAGAGCGGAGGTCTAATTCACCCCTCCACTTT. The chain employs TRBV10-3 and TRBJ1-6, with no clear D. In germline, CDR1 is ENHRY, CDR2 SYGVKD. The germline V and J ends were trimmed by 10 bases and 6 bases, with 25 bases remaining between them. The CDR3 extends over 17 amino acids.

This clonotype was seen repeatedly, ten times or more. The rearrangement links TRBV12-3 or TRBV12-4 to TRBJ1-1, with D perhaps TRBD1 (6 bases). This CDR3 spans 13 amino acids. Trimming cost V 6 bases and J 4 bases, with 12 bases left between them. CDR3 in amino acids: CASREGVSTEAFF. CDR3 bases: TGTGCCAGCAGGGAGGGGGTTTCCACTGAAGCTTTCTTT.

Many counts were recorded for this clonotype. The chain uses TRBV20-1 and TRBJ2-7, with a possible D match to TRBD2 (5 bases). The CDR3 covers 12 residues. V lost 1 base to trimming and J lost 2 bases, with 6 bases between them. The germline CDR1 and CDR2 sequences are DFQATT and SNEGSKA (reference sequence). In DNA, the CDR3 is TGCAGTGCTAGAGGGGGAGCCTACGAGCAGTACTTC. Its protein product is CSARGGAYEQYF.

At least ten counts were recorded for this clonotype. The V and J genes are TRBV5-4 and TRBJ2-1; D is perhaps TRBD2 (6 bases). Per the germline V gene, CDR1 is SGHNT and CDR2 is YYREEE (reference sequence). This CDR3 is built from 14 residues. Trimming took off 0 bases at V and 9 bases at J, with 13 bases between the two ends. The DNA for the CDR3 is TGTGCCAGCAGCTTGGGAACGGTGGGGGGTGAGCAGTTCTTC. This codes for CASSLGTVGGEQFF.

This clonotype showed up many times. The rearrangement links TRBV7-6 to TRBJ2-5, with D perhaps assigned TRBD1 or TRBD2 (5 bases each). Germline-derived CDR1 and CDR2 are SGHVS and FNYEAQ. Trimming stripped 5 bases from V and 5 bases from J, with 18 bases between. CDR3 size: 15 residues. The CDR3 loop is CASSPRQIRGETQYF. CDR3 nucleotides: TGTGCCAGCAGCCCCCGACAGATCCGCGGGGAGACCCAGTACTTC.

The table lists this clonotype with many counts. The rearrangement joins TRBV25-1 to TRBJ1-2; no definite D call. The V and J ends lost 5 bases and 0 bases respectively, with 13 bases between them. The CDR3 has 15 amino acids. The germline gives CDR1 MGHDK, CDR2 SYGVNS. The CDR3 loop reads CASSRSSGANYGYTF. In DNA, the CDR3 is TGTGCCAGCAGTCGAAGTTCGGGAGCTAACTATGGCTACACCTTC.

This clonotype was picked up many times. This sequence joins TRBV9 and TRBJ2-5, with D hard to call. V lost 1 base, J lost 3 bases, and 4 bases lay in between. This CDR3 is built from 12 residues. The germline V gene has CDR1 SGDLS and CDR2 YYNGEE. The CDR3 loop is CASSVTEETQYF. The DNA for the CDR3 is TGTGCCAGCAGCGTAACTGAAGAGACCCAGTACTTC.

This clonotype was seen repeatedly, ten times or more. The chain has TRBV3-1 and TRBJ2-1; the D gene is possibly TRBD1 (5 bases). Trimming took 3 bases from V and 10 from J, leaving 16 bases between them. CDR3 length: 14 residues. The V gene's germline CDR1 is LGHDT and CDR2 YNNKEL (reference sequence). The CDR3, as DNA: TGTGCCAGCAGCCAGGTATTGGGGCCTAAGGAGCAGTTCTTC. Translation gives CASSQVLGPKEQFF.

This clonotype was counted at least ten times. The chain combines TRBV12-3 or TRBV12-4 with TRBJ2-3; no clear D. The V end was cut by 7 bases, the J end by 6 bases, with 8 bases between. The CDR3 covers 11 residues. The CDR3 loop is CASTLSDTQYF. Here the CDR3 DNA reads TGTGCCAGCACGCTTTCCGATACGCAGTATTTT.

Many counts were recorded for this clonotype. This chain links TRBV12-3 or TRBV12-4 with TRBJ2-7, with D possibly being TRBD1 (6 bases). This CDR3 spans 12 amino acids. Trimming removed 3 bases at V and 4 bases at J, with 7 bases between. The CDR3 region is CASSFRGYEQYV. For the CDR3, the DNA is TGTGCCAGCAGTTTCAGGGGTTACGAGCAGTACGTC.

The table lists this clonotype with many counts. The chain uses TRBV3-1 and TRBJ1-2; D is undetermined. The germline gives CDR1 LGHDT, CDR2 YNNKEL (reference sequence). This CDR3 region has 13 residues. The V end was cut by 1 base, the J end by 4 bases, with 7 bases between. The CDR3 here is CASSQGTFYGYTF. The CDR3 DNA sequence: TGTGCCAGCAGCCAAGGGACGTTCTATGGCTACACCTTC.

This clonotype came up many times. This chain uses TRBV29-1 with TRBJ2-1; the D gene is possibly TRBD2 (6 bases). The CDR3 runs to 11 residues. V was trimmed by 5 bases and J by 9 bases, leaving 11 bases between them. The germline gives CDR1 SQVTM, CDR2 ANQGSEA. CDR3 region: CSVPGVAEQFF. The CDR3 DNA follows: TGCAGCGTTCCGGGGGTTGCTGAGCAGTTCTTC.

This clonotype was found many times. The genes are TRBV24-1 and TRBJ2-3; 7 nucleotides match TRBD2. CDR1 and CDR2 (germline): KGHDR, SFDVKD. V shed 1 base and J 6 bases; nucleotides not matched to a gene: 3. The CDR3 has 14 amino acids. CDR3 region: CATSDLWEGDTQYF. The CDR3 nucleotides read TGTGCCACCAGTGATTTATGGGAGGGTGATACGCAGTATTTT.

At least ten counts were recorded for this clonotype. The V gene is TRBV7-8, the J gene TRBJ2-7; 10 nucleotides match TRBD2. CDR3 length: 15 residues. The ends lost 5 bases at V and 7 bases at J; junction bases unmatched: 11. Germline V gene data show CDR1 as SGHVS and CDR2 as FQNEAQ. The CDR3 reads CASSPRGSGRSEQYF. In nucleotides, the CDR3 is TGTGCCAGCAGCCCTCGTGGTAGCGGGAGGAGTGAGCAGTACTTC.

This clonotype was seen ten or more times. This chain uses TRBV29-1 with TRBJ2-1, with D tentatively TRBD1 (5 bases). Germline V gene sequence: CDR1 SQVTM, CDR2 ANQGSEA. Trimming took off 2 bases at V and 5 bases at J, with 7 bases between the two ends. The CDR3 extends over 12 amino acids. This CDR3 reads CSVERQNNEQFF. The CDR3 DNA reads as TGCAGCGTTGAAAGACAGAACAATGAGCAGTTCTTC.

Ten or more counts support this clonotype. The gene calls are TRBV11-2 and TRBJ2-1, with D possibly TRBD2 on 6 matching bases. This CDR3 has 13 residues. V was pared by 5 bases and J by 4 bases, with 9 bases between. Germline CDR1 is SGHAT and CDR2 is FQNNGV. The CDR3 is CASSRGLYNEQFF. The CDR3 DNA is TGTGCCAGCAGCAGGGGACTTTACAATGAGCAGTTCTTC.

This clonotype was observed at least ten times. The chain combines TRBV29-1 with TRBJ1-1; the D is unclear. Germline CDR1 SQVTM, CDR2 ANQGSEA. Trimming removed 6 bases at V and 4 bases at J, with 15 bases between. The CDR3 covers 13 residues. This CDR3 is CSVSLVGSTEAFF. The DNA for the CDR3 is TGCAGCGTAAGTCTAGTGGGATCCACTGAAGCTTTCTTT.

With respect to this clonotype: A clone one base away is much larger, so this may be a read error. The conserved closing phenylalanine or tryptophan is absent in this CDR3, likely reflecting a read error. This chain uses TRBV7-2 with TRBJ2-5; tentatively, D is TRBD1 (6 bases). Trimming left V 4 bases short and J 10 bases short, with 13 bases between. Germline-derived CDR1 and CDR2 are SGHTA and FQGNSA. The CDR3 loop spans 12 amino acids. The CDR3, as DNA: TGTGCCAGCAGCTACCCCTCCAGGGGCCAGTACCTC. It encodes CASSYPSRGQYL.

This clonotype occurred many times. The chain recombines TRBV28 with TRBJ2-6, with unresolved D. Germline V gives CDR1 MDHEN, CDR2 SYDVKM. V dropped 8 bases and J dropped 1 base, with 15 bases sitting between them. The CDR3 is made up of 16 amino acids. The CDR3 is CASSLGRVSGANVLTF. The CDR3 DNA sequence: TGTGCCAGCTCCCTTGGTAGGGTTTCTGGGGCCAACGTCCTGACTTTC. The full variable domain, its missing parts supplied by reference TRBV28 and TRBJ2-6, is DVKVTQSSRYLVKRTGEKVFLECVQDMDHENMFWYRQDPGLGLRLIYFSYDVKMKEKGDIPEGYSVSREKKERFSLILESASTNQTSMYLCASSLGRVSGANVLTFGAGSRLTVL.